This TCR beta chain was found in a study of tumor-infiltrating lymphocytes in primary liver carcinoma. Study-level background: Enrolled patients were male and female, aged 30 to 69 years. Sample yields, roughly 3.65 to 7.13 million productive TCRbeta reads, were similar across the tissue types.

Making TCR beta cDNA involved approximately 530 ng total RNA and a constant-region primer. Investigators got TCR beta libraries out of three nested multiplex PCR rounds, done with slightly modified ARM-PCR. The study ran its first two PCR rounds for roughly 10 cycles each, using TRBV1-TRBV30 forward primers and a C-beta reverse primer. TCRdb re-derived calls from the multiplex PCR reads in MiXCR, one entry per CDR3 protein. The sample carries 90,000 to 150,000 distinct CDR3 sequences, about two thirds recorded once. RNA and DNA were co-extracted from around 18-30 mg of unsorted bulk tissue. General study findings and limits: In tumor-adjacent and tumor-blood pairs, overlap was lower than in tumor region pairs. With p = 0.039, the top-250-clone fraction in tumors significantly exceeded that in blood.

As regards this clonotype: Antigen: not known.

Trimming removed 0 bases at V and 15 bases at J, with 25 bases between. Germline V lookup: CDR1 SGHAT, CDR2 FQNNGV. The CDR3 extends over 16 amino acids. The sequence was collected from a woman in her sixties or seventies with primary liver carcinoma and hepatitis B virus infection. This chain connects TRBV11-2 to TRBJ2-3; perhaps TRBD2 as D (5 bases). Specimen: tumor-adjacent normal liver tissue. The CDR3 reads CASSLDIQRSTDTHYF. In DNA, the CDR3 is TGTGCCAGCAGCTTAGATATCCAGCGGAGCACAGATACACACTATTTT.